These 26 T cell receptor beta chains originate from one sample sequenced in a study of OX40 agonist ivuxolimab in advanced cancers. Libraries were prepared by immunoSEQ multiplex PCR; TCRdb keeps only in-frame clonotypes and omits some of them. The table lists about 93,000 clones, 85% to 95% of them singletons. The specimen was CD4+ or CD8+ T cells sorted from blood, collected in a trial of the OX40 agonist ivuxolimab. The receptors stem from an adult with an advanced solid tumor such as melanoma, head and neck, liver or kidney cancer.

The rearrangement uses TRBV27 and TRBJ1-5; D unclear. Germline values: CDR1 MNHEY, CDR2 SMNVEV (reference sequence). The V and J ends lost 6 bases and 3 bases respectively, with 15 bases between them. The length of the CDR3 is 15 residues. Here the CDR3 reads CASSPRPRNNQPQHF. DNA of the CDR3: TGTGCCAGCAGCCCACGGCCACGAAACAATCAGCCCCAGCATTTT.

V gene TRBV19 combines with J gene TRBJ1-5, with 7 nucleotides matching TRBD1. J gave up 11 bases and V 6 bases, and 16 bases lay outside the gene matches. Germline CDR1 is LNHDA and CDR2 is SQIVND (reference sequence). This CDR3 is built from 15 residues. CDR3 nucleotides: TGTGCCAGTAGCCTTGGACAGGATTGGGTTGAAGCCCAGCATTTT. It yields the protein CASSLGQDWVEAQHF.

This chain joins TRBV6-6 and TRBJ2-3; 12 bases agree with TRBD2. V lost 6 bases to trimming and J lost 6 bases; unmatched junction nucleotides: 10. The CDR3 length is 16 residues. The V gene's germline CDR1 is MNHNY and CDR2 SVGAGI (reference sequence). The CDR3 DNA follows: TGTGCCAGCAGCCAGACTAGCGGGGGCGAAGTGGATACGCAGTATTTT. It translates to CASSQTSGGEVDTQYF.

The rearrangement joins TRBV19 to TRBJ2-5, with D possibly being TRBD1 or TRBD2 (6 bases each). Trimming left V 6 bases short and J 5 bases short, with 16 bases between. Germline assignment: CDR1 LNHDA and CDR2 SQIVND (reference sequence). The CDR3 is 14 residues long. DNA of the CDR3: TGTGCCAGTAGCCCCGGGGGCTGGGGCGAGACCCAGTACTTC. This gives the protein CASSPGGWGETQYF.

This rearrangement joins TRBV27 to TRBJ2-7; 8 bases match TRBD2. Unmatched junction bases numbered 2, after V lost 5 bases and J lost 2 bases. The CDR3 runs to 13 residues. Germline CDR1 and CDR2: MNHEY and SMNVEV (reference sequence). This CDR3 is CASSLTSAYEQYF. CDR3 in DNA: TGTGCCAGCAGTCTGACTAGCGCCTACGAGCAGTACTTC.

The rearrangement joins TRBV4-1 to TRBJ1-4; D unresolved. Between the trimmed V and J ends, which lost 3 bases and 13 bases, there was a span of 15 bases. The CDR3 is 13 amino acids. CDR1 is MGHRA, CDR2 YSYEKL, per germline. In nucleotides, the CDR3 is TGCGCCAGCAGCCACCCCGGGCCCTTGGGACTGTTTTTT. This codes for CASSHPGPLGLFF.

The rearrangement links TRBV6-6 to TRBJ2-2; weak D call: TRBD2 (6 bases). The length of the CDR3 is 14 residues. The germline gives CDR1 MNHNY, CDR2 SVGAGI (reference sequence). The ends were cut back, 6 bases at V and 7 bases at J, with 15 bases in the middle. The CDR3 DNA sequence: TGTGCCAGCAGCCCCCGGGGGTACGACGGGGAGCTGTTTTTT. Its protein product is CASSPRGYDGELFF.

This chain connects TRBV6-5 to TRBJ1-5; no clear D gene. CDR3 length equals 13 residues. The V and J ends lost 5 bases and 4 bases respectively, with 9 bases between them. Germline V gene sequence: CDR1 MNHEY, CDR2 SVGAGI. The CDR3: CASSPSGNQPQHF. In nucleotides, the CDR3 is TGTGCCAGCAGTCCATCCGGGAATCAGCCCCAGCATTTT.

V is TRBV28 and J is TRBJ1-1; TRBD1 is a possible D gene (5 bases). This CDR3 region has 14 residues. Deletions cut 8 bases from V and 0 bases from J, with 13 bases between. CDR1 and CDR2 from the germline V gene are MDHEN and SYDVKM. CDR3 sequence: CASGGTAMNTEAFF. As DNA, the CDR3 is TGTGCCAGCGGGGGGACCGCTATGAACACTGAAGCTTTCTTT. The full variable domain, completed using reference TRBV28 and TRBJ1-1, is DVKVTQSSRYLVKRTGEKVFLECVQDMDHENMFWYRQDPGLGLRLIYFSYDVKMKEKGDIPEGYSVSREKKERFSLILESASTNQTSMYLCASGGTAMNTEAFFGQGTRLTVV.

The chain links TRBV5-1 to TRBJ2-1, with 13 bases that match TRBD2. Germline V gives CDR1 SGHRS, CDR2 YFSETQ. Trimming took 2 bases from V and 0 from J; bases not matched to a gene: 11. The CDR3 extends over 20 amino acids. CDR3 amino acids: CASSFSPTSGGPSSYNEQFF. CDR3 nucleotides: TGCGCCAGCAGCTTCTCACCGACTAGCGGGGGGCCGAGCTCCTACAATGAGCAGTTCTTC.

Points on this clone: The junction departs from germline at one end; a sequencing error may be responsible. The V call is TRBV6-1, the J call TRBJ2-7; TRBD1 is a possible D gene (5 bases). The germline V gene encodes CDR1 MNHNS and CDR2 SASEGT. CDR3 length equals 16 residues. The CDR3 DNA reads TGTGCCATCAGTGGGGCCCAAGAGACCGCCTCCTACGAGCAGTACTTC. It translates to CAISGAQETASYEQYF.

This clone was detected once. The chain is built from TRBV7-6 and TRBJ2-3; 8 nucleotides line up with TRBD2. Germline assignment: CDR1 SGHVS and CDR2 FNYEAQ. The CDR3 length is 14 residues. V lost 7 bases and J lost 2; bases outside the gene matches: 5. The CDR3 loop reads CASNGGGLTDTQYF. The CDR3 nucleotides read TGTGCCAGCAACGGCGGGGGGCTCACAGATACGCAGTATTTT.

The chain carries TRBV2 and TRBJ2-1; 7 bases align to TRBD1. This CDR3 is built from 15 residues. Germline CDR1 and CDR2: SNHLY and FYNNEI. V lost 6 bases to trimming and J lost 7 bases; unmatched junction nucleotides: 12. The CDR3 protein is CASRPGQRLLNEQFF. The CDR3, as DNA: TGTGCCAGCAGGCCGGGACAGAGGCTTCTGAATGAGCAGTTCTTC.

This clone came up once. This chain connects TRBV4-2 to TRBJ2-7; 10 nucleotides align to TRBD1. CDR3 length: 15 residues. Germline V lookup: CDR1 LGHNA, CDR2 YNFKEQ. The V gene end was trimmed by 5 bases and the J gene end by 4 bases; junction bases not matched to a gene: 8. DNA for the CDR3: TGTGCCAGCAGCTTAGCCGGGACAGGGGTATACGAGCAGTACTTC. Its protein is CASSLAGTGVYEQYF.

The chain carries TRBV11-2 and TRBJ2-2; tentative D call: TRBD2 (7 bases). The V gene's germline CDR1 is SGHAT and CDR2 FQNNGV. Trimming left V 9 bases short and J 12 bases short, with 17 bases between. The CDR3 loop spans 12 amino acids. DNA for the CDR3: TGTGCCAGTAGGGGGGGGGACTTGAAGCTGTTTTTT. This codes for CASRGGDLKLFF.

J is TRBJ2-6 and V is TRBV5-6; a weak D match, TRBD2 (6 bases). V lost 3 bases and J lost 0, with 16 bases in between. The germline CDR1 and CDR2 sequences are SGHDT and YYEEEE. The length of the CDR3 is 18 residues. CDR3: CASSSGGRLSSGANVLTF. The CDR3 DNA reads TGTGCCAGCAGCTCCGGGGGTCGACTGTCCTCTGGGGCCAACGTCCTGACTTTC.

This clone was seen only once. J is TRBJ2-7 and V is TRBV4-1; the match to TRBD1 covers 8 bases. This CDR3 spans 15 amino acids. The trim removed 5 bases at V and 2 bases at J, leaving 8 bases unmatched. Germline loops: CDR1 MGHRA, CDR2 YSYEKL. In nucleotides, the CDR3 is TGCGCCAGCAGCATAACAGGGGGGAGTACCTACGAGCAGTACTTC. This sequence encodes CASSITGGSTYEQYF.

The chain couples TRBV5-1 to TRBJ2-7; tentative D call: TRBD1 (6 bases). From germline, CDR1 is SGHRS and CDR2 YFSETQ. CDR3 length: 14 residues. V lost 4 bases, J lost 0 bases, and 11 bases lay in between. The CDR3 is CASSLPDSSYEQYF. CDR3 DNA sequence: TGCGCCAGCAGCCTACCGGACAGCTCCTACGAGCAGTACTTC.

The chain is built from TRBV29-1 and TRBJ2-1; TRBD2 matches at 9 bases. The germline gives CDR1 SQVTM, CDR2 ANQGSEA. The V gene end was trimmed by 6 bases and the J gene end by 9 bases; junction bases not matched to a gene: 21. This CDR3 spans 17 amino acids. The CDR3 sequence is CSVAGTSSFKGFGEQFF. In DNA, the CDR3 is TGCAGCGTAGCCGGGACTAGCAGTTTTAAGGGATTCGGTGAGCAGTTCTTC.

The chain combines TRBV27 with TRBJ2-1; D may be TRBD2 (6 bases). V was trimmed by 4 bases and J by 5 bases, leaving 6 bases between them. The CDR3 extends over 12 amino acids. Germline V gene data show CDR1 as MNHEY and CDR2 as SMNVEV (reference sequence). Here the CDR3 reads CASSWGDNEQFF. In DNA, the CDR3 is TGTGCCAGCAGTTGGGGGGACAATGAGCAGTTCTTC.

The chain combines TRBV11-2 with TRBJ2-7; no reliable D call. V was cut by 0 bases and J by 5 bases, with 8 bases left in between. This CDR3 spans 13 amino acids. Germline V CDR1 and CDR2: SGHAT, FQNNGV. The CDR3 region is CASSLDLPDEQYF. DNA of the CDR3: TGTGCCAGCAGCTTAGATCTACCCGACGAGCAGTACTTC.

This clone appeared a single time. V and J are TRBV27 and TRBJ2-7; 7 bases are a match to TRBD2. The CDR3 is made up of 14 amino acids. Germline V gene lookup returns CDR1 MNHEY and CDR2 SMNVEV (reference sequence). Unmatched junction bases numbered 7, after V lost 4 bases and J lost 4 bases. CDR3: CASSYYWGGYEQYF. The CDR3 bases are TGTGCCAGCAGTTATTATTGGGGGGGATACGAGCAGTACTTC.

The J gene is TRBJ1-1, the V gene TRBV7-9; the match to TRBD1 covers 7 bases. Trimming at V came to 1 base and at J to 13 bases, leaving 6 bases not matched to a gene. Germline CDR1 SEHNR, CDR2 FQNEAQ (reference sequence). This CDR3 region has 12 residues. Written as DNA, the CDR3 is TGTGCCAGCAGCTTAGACGGGACAGAAAATTTCTTT. Encoded protein: CASSLDGTENFF. Using reference TRBV7-9 and TRBJ1-1 for the parts outside the CDR3, the full variable domain is DTGVSQNPRHKITKRGQNVTFRCDPISEHNRLYWYRQTLGQGPEFLTYFQNEAQLEKSRLLSDRFSAERPKGSFSTLEIQRTEQGDSAMYLCASSLDGTENFFGQGTRLTVV.

CDR3 amino acids: CSVASTGGHKTGELFF. For the CDR3, the DNA is TGCAGCGTTGCCTCGACAGGGGGTCACAAGACCGGGGAGCTGTTTTTT. This sequence joins TRBV29-1 and TRBJ2-2; TRBD1 agrees at 9 bases. The V segment lost 4 bases and the J segment 5 bases; nucleotides outside the gene matches: 11. Per germline, CDR1 SQVTM and CDR2 ANQGSEA. This CDR3 contains 16 residues.

The CDR3 region is CASSLGSGNTEAFF. CDR3 sequence (DNA): TGTGCCAGCAGCTTAGGATCGGGGAACACTGAAGCTTTCTTT. The chain employs TRBV11-2 and TRBJ1-1; D is undetermined. Between the trimmed V and J ends, which lost 1 base and 1 base, there was a span of 7 bases. Germline-derived CDR1 and CDR2 are SGHAT and FQNNGV. The CDR3 runs to 14 residues.

The chain combines TRBV5-6 with TRBJ2-7; 10 bases are shared with TRBD1. V was clipped by 2 bases and J by 1 base; unmatched bases: 3. Germline CDR1 and CDR2: SGHDT and YYEEEE. This CDR3 has 15 residues. The CDR3 here is CASSLRTGGSYEQYF. The CDR3 DNA sequence: TGTGCCAGCAGCTTACGGACAGGGGGATCCTACGAGCAGTACTTC.